The 4 T cell receptor beta chains reported below all come from one sample, sequenced in a study of glioma-infiltrating T cells after dendritic cell vaccination. This table comes from immunoSEQ multiplex PCR, and its TCRdb copy is limited to in-frame clones, with some not included. The sample consists of about 82,000 clones, 70% to 90% of them appearing once. This specimen was blood, taken before dendritic cell vaccination. Receptors originate from a human donor with glioblastoma.

The V call is TRBV14, the J call TRBJ2-7; D gene unclear. CDR1 is SGHDN and CDR2 is FVKESK in the germline V gene. CDR3 size: 14 residues. V was trimmed by 4 bases and J by 5 bases, leaving 15 bases between them. The CDR3 nucleotides are TGTGCCAGCAGCCGAAAGCGCTGGTTCAACGAGCAGTACTTC. Translated, it gives CASSRKRWFNEQYF.

V is TRBV14 and J is TRBJ1-2, with 9 bases that match TRBD1. CDR1 and CDR2 (germline): SGHDN, FVKESK. The V and J ends lost 5 bases and 6 bases, in that order; junction bases with no gene match: 7. There are 14 residues in the CDR3. As DNA, the CDR3 is TGTGCCAGCAGCGGCCGGGACAGGGTCCATGGCTACACCTTC. Amino acid sequence: CASSGRDRVHGYTF.

The chain has TRBV5-1 and TRBJ2-3; TRBD1 aligns across 11 bases. Germline loops: CDR1 SGHRS, CDR2 YFSETQ. V lost 4 bases and J lost 6; bases outside the gene matches: 4. The CDR3 extends over 14 amino acids. DNA for the CDR3: TGCGCCAGCAGCGGGACAGGGGGACCCGATACGCAGTATTTT. Translation gives CASSGTGGPDTQYF.

The rearrangement uses TRBV6-1 and TRBJ2-7; D might be TRBD1 (5 bases). The CDR3 runs to 20 residues. The germline V and J ends were trimmed by 0 bases and 3 bases, with 27 bases remaining between them. Germline-derived CDR1 and CDR2 are MNHNS and SASEGT. The CDR3 DNA follows: TGTGCCAGCAGTGAAGCGGTTTTCACCCCACTCGGGCAGGGTCTCTACGAGCAGTACTTC. It encodes CASSEAVFTPLGQGLYEQYF.